These 21 T cell receptor beta chains came from one sample sequenced in a study of control samples from healthy donors and cancer patients. Some clones are missing from TCRdb's copy, which holds only in-frame ones; the method was immunoSEQ multiplex PCR. Among about 120,000 clones, approximately 88% were seen once, and the ten largest hold 40%. The sequenced material came from blood. The source of these receptors is a man between 45 and 60 years old in good health.

This clone was observed a handful of times. The gene calls are TRBV15 and TRBJ1-2; 7 bases match TRBD1. Germline assignment: CDR1 LNHNV and CDR2 YYDKDF (reference sequence). The CDR3 loop spans 15 amino acids. The V segment lost 2 bases and the J segment 4 bases; nucleotides outside the gene matches: 7. For the CDR3, the DNA is TGTGCCACCAGCAGATCCACAGGGGCTCGCTATGGCTACACCTTC. This translates into CATSRSTGARYGYTF. Complete variable domain (other parts from reference TRBV15 and TRBJ1-2): DAMVIQNPRYQVTQFGKPVTLSCSQTLNHNVMYWYQQKSSQAPKLLFHYYDKDFNNEADTPDNFQSRRPNTSFCFLDIRSPGLGDTAMYLCATSRSTGARYGYTFGSGTRLTVV.

This rearrangement joins TRBV7-2 to TRBJ1-6; no clear D. Trimming pared 1 base from V and 8 bases from J, leaving 6 bases between. Germline V gene sequence: CDR1 SGHTA, CDR2 FQGNSA. CDR3 length: 13 amino acids. For the CDR3, the DNA is TGTGCCAGCAGCTTAGAAAGTTATTCACCCCTCCACTTT. It encodes CASSLESYSPLHF.

As DNA, the CDR3 is TGTGCCAGCAGCTTGAGAGGGTCTTCTGGAAACACCATATATTTT. It is translated as CASSLRGSSGNTIYF. The chain joins TRBV7-2 to TRBJ1-3; D not certain. Germline V CDR1 and CDR2: SGHTA, FQGNSA. Between the trimmed V and J ends, which lost 3 bases and 1 base, there was a span of 10 bases. CDR3 length: 15 amino acids.

The rearrangement links TRBV7-8 to TRBJ2-5; D is unclear. Germline lookup yields CDR1 SGHVS and CDR2 FQNEAQ. V dropped 5 bases and J dropped 1 base, with 8 bases sitting between them. The CDR3 extends over 13 amino acids. The CDR3 here is CASSRTVQETQYF. The CDR3 DNA reads as TGTGCCAGCAGCCGGACGGTCCAAGAGACCCAGTACTTC.

The rearrangement joins TRBV4-2 to TRBJ2-7; maybe TRBD1 (5 bases). Germline assignment: CDR1 LGHNA and CDR2 YNFKEQ. Trimming stripped 1 base from V and 4 bases from J, with 14 bases between. CDR3 length: 15 amino acids. This CDR3 reads CASSQALGRVYEQYF. For the CDR3, the DNA is TGTGCCAGCAGCCAAGCGTTAGGCAGGGTGTACGAGCAGTACTTC.

V and J are TRBV9 and TRBJ2-2; TRBD1 agrees at 8 bases. This CDR3 is 15 amino acids long. The V segment lost 4 bases and the J segment 6 bases; nucleotides outside the gene matches: 8. Per the germline V gene, CDR1 is SGDLS and CDR2 is YYNGEE. The CDR3, as DNA: TGTGCCAGCAGCTATGGACAGGGTGAGGCCGGGGAGCTGTTTTTT. This codes for CASSYGQGEAGELFF.

The V and J genes are TRBV4-3 and TRBJ1-1; D may be TRBD1 (5 bases). The germline V and J ends were trimmed by 5 bases and 4 bases, with 17 bases remaining between them. This CDR3 has 15 residues. Per the germline V gene, CDR1 is LGHNA and CDR2 is YSLEER. The CDR3 sequence is CASSDSGGRATEAFF. The CDR3 DNA is TGCGCCAGCAGCGATTCGGGGGGGAGGGCCACTGAAGCTTTCTTT.

The V call is TRBV24-1, the J call TRBJ1-3, with unresolved D. Trimming stripped 3 bases from V and 2 bases from J, with 10 bases between. Per germline, CDR1 KGHDR and CDR2 SFDVKD. The CDR3 covers 15 residues. The CDR3 DNA is TGTGCCACCAGTGATGGGCAGGTCCCTGGAAACACCATATATTTT. Translated, it gives CATSDGQVPGNTIYF.

The chain combines TRBV12-3 or TRBV12-4 with TRBJ1-6; D is undetermined. V was shortened by 1 base and J by 16 bases, with 14 bases between the two germline ends. The CDR3 loop spans 13 amino acids. CDR3 residues: CASSLEVGQALHF. The CDR3 coding sequence is TGTGCCAGCAGTTTAGAAGTTGGTCAGGCGCTCCACTTT.

The chain joins TRBV30 to TRBJ1-2; the D is unclear. Germline lookup yields CDR1 GTSNPN and CDR2 SVGIG (reference sequence). The CDR3 covers 13 residues. Trimming took off 2 bases at V and 2 bases at J, with 9 bases between the two ends. CDR3 DNA: TGTGCCTGGAGTCAGGTCAGGAACTATGGCTACACCTTC. Translation: CAWSQVRNYGYTF. Full variable domain (outside the CDR3, taken from reference TRBV30 and TRBJ1-2): SQTIHQWPATLVQPVGSPLSLECTVEGTSNPNLYWYRQAAGRGLQLLFYSVGIGQISSEVPQNLSASRPQDRQFILSSKKLLLSDSGFYLCAWSQVRNYGYTFGSGTRLTVV.

The rearrangement uses TRBV11-2 and TRBJ2-5, with D possibly TRBD1 on 6 matching bases. Deletions cut 7 bases from V and 1 base from J, with 13 bases between. From germline, CDR1 is SGHAT and CDR2 FQNNGV. This CDR3 comprises 14 residues. CDR3 sequence (DNA): TGTGCCAGCATCCTGGGGGCAACCCAAGAGACCCAGTACTTC. Translation gives CASILGATQETQYF.

This clone was detected once. The chain employs TRBV10-3 and TRBJ2-5; TRBD2 matches at 7 bases. V shed 5 bases, J shed 5 bases, and the junction held 2 bases outside the gene matches. The CDR3 covers 12 residues. Germline V gene lookup returns CDR1 ENHRY and CDR2 SYGVKD. CDR3 in DNA: TGTGCCATCAGTACTAGCGCGGAGACCCAGTACTTC. It specifies CAISTSAETQYF.

This clone was observed once. CDR3 sequence (DNA): TGTGCCAGCAGACGGGACAGGAACACTGAAGCTTTCTTT. It is translated as CASRRDRNTEAFF. The V call is TRBV5-4, the J call TRBJ1-1; TRBD1 matches 7 bases. CDR3 length equals 13 residues. Germline CDR1 SGHNT, CDR2 YYREEE (reference sequence). Trimming cost V 5 bases and J 1 base; bases outside gene matches: 2.

The genes are TRBV15 and TRBJ1-3; D possibly corresponds to TRBD1 (6 bases). The CDR3 runs 17 residues. Germline V CDR1 and CDR2: LNHNV, YYDKDF (reference sequence). V was shortened by 0 bases and J by 1 base, with 13 bases between the two germline ends. The CDR3 loop is CATSRDRGSLSGNTIYF. The CDR3 bases are TGTGCCACCAGCAGAGACAGGGGTTCTCTTTCTGGAAACACCATATATTTT.

On this clone itself: Other DNA sequences in this specimen translate into the identical CDR3. This rearrangement joins TRBV5-1 to TRBJ1-6; no clear D gene. Germline V gene lookup returns CDR1 SGHRS and CDR2 YFSETQ. There are 16 residues in the CDR3. V lost 2 bases to trimming and J lost 5 bases, with 14 bases between them. The CDR3, as DNA: TGCGCCAGCAGCTTCACCCCAGGTCCCGATAATTCACCCCTCCACTTT. This translates into CASSFTPGPDNSPLHF.

V usage is TRBV24-1 and J usage is TRBJ2-1; tentatively, D is TRBD1 (6 bases). Germline-derived CDR1 and CDR2 are KGHDR and SFDVKD. Trimming stripped 1 base from V and 9 bases from J, with 12 bases between. CDR3 length equals 14 residues. The CDR3 here is CATSDFNRAGEQFF. CDR3 nucleotide sequence: TGTGCCACCAGTGATTTTAACAGGGCGGGTGAGCAGTTCTTC.

The rearrangement links TRBV10-3 to TRBJ1-2; D is unclear. Germline CDR1 ENHRY, CDR2 SYGVKD. The CDR3 length is 14 residues. Trimming removed 3 bases at V and 4 bases at J, with 12 bases between. The CDR3 loop is CAISDRAFSYGYTF. The CDR3 DNA reads TGTGCCATCAGTGATCGGGCGTTTAGCTATGGCTACACCTTC.

This chain uses TRBV5-1 with TRBJ1-1; D perhaps matches TRBD1 (5 bases). Germline-derived CDR1 and CDR2 are SGHRS and YFSETQ. The CDR3 covers 15 residues. Trimming shortened V by 5 bases and J by 4 bases, and 18 bases separated the two germline ends. The CDR3 DNA reads as TGCGCCAGCAGATTACCCGGGACGGCTGGCACTGAAGCTTTCTTT. The encoded protein is CASRLPGTAGTEAFF. The full variable domain, rest sourced from reference TRBV5-1 and TRBJ1-1, is KAGVTQTPRYLIKTRGQQVTLSCSPISGHRSVSWYQQTPGQGLQFLFEYFSETQRNKGNFPGRFSGRQFSNSRSEMNVSTLELGDSALYLCASRLPGTAGTEAFFGQGTRLTVV.

This clone was seen a single time. The genes are TRBV9 and TRBJ1-2; D possibly corresponds to TRBD1 (6 bases). In germline, CDR1 is SGDLS, CDR2 YYNGEE. The V gene lost 0 bases and the J gene lost 6 bases, with 9 bases spanning the gap. This CDR3 is built from 13 residues. The CDR3 is CASSVGTVNGYTF. CDR3 coding DNA: TGTGCCAGCAGCGTAGGGACAGTAAATGGCTACACCTTC.

V is TRBV24-1 and J is TRBJ1-2; perhaps TRBD1 as D (6 bases). This CDR3 is 14 amino acids long. The germline V gene has CDR1 KGHDR and CDR2 SFDVKD. V was trimmed by 3 bases and J by 2 bases, leaving 9 bases between them. In DNA form, the CDR3 reads TGTGCCACCAGTGATACAAGGGGGAACTATGGCTACACCTTC. Protein sequence: CATSDTRGNYGYTF.

The chain carries TRBV2 and TRBJ1-2; D remains ambiguous. The V gene lost 3 bases and the J gene lost 0 bases, with 11 bases spanning the gap. CDR1 SNHLY and CDR2 FYNNEI come from the germline V gene. This CDR3 contains 15 residues. In nucleotides, the CDR3 is TGTGCCAGCAGTGAGAGGGCAGTTTCTAACTATGGCTACACCTTC. This gives the protein CASSERAVSNYGYTF.